This passage covers 22 T cell receptor beta chains from one sample sequenced in a study of cytomegalovirus exposure and HLA in healthy donors. Data came from immunoSEQ multiplex PCR; TCRdb stores just in-frame clones and leaves some out. The sample lists more than 120,000 clones, approximately 86% occurring once. The specimen sequenced was PBMCs. The receptors were gathered from a man aged 18 to 29 in good health and CMV-seropositive.

The table lists this clone with a count of one. The rearrangement joins TRBV18 to TRBJ1-5; D perhaps matches TRBD1 (5 bases). Trimming stripped 3 bases from V and 0 bases from J, with 15 bases between. The CDR3 sequence is 17 residues long. In germline, CDR1 is KGHSH, CDR2 LQKENI. Here the CDR3 DNA reads TGTGCCAGCTCACCCCGCGGGGGACTGTATAGCAATCAGCCCCAGCATTTT. Its translation: CASSPRGGLYSNQPQHF.

This clone has a handful of counts. CDR3: CASSEAGHSYNEQFF. As DNA, the CDR3 is TGTGCCAGCAGTGAAGCGGGACACTCCTACAATGAGCAGTTCTTC. The chain links TRBV6-1 to TRBJ2-1, with D tentatively TRBD1 (6 bases). There are 15 residues in the CDR3. Trimming removed 0 bases at V and 0 bases at J, with 6 bases between. CDR1 is MNHNS and CDR2 is SASEGT in the germline V gene.

The chain joins TRBV29-1 to TRBJ2-7, with no clear D. V lost 7 bases to trimming and J lost 3 bases, with 16 bases between them. Germline V gene sequence: CDR1 SQVTM, CDR2 ANQGSEA. The CDR3 has 13 amino acids. The CDR3 nucleotides are TGCAGCGCCTCGCGCCCCTCTGACTACGAGCAGTACTTC. Residues: CSASRPSDYEQYF.

The chain links TRBV5-4 to TRBJ2-6, with D uncertain. With 0 bases removed from V and 0 bases from J, the gap between germline ends came to 7 bases. The CDR3 loop spans 16 amino acids. Germline V lookup: CDR1 SGHNT, CDR2 YYREEE (reference sequence). This CDR3 reads CASSLELTSGANVLTF. CDR3 sequence (DNA): TGTGCCAGCAGCTTGGAACTTACCTCTGGGGCCAACGTCCTGACTTTC.

The J gene is TRBJ1-6, the V gene TRBV30; D is undetermined. Trimming left V 1 base short and J 9 bases short, with 13 bases between. CDR1 is GTSNPN and CDR2 is SVGIG in the germline V gene (reference sequence). The CDR3 is 14 residues long. CDR3 bases: TGTGCCTGGAGTGGTGAACTGATCGCTTCACCCCTCCACTTT. It is translated as CAWSGELIASPLHF. The full variable domain, with the rest looked up from reference TRBV30 and TRBJ1-6, is SQTIHQWPATLVQPVGSPLSLECTVEGTSNPNLYWYRQAAGRGLQLLFYSVGIGQISSEVPQNLSASRPQDRQFILSSKKLLLSDSGFYLCAWSGELIASPLHFGNGTRLTVT.

The gene calls are TRBV20-1 and TRBJ1-1, with 7 bases matching TRBD1. In germline, CDR1 is DFQATT, CDR2 SNEGSKA (reference sequence). The V gene end was trimmed by 4 bases and the J gene end by 7 bases; junction bases not matched to a gene: 3. CDR3 length equals 11 residues. The CDR3 nucleotides read TGCAGTGCTAATCAGGGGGATGAAGCTTTCTTT. This codes for CSANQGDEAFF.

V gene TRBV27 combines with J gene TRBJ2-7; weak D call: TRBD1 (5 bases). V was shortened by 1 base and J by 6 bases, with 13 bases between the two germline ends. Germline V lookup: CDR1 MNHEY, CDR2 SMNVEV (reference sequence). The CDR3 runs 14 residues. DNA for the CDR3: TGTGCCAGCAGTTTATTTCCACAGGCGAGCGAGCAGTACTTC. Its translation: CASSLFPQASEQYF.

V is TRBV30 and J is TRBJ1-5; possible D gene TRBD1, 6 bases. V dropped 3 bases and J dropped 3 bases, with 9 bases sitting between them. CDR1 GTSNPN and CDR2 SVGIG come from the germline V gene (reference sequence). This CDR3 region has 13 residues. DNA for the CDR3: TGTGCCTGGAGCAGGACAGTCAATCAGCCCCAGCATTTT. As protein: CAWSRTVNQPQHF.

V usage is TRBV4-1 and J usage is TRBJ2-7; 7 nucleotides match TRBD1. Trimming removed 3 bases from V and 5 bases from J; junction bases left unmatched: 7. The CDR3 loop spans 14 amino acids. Germline assignment: CDR1 MGHRA and CDR2 YSYEKL. The CDR3 spells CASSQADRQDEQYF. In DNA, the CDR3 is TGCGCCAGCAGCCAGGCGGACAGGCAGGACGAGCAGTACTTC.

The CDR3 DNA is TGCGCCAGCAGCTGGGGTTCTAGCGCCCTCGGGGATACGCAGTATTTT. This encodes CASSWGSSALGDTQYF. The rearrangement uses TRBV5-1 and TRBJ2-3, with D possibly matching TRBD2 (6 bases). Trimming cost V 3 bases and J 6 bases, with 20 bases left between them. Germline CDR1 and CDR2: SGHRS and YFSETQ. CDR3 length: 16 residues.

The V and J genes are TRBV29-1 and TRBJ2-2, with D perhaps matching TRBD2 (6 bases). This CDR3 comprises 14 residues. Germline values: CDR1 SQVTM, CDR2 ANQGSEA. V was pared by 3 bases and J by 1 base, with 9 bases between. The CDR3 DNA sequence: TGCAGCGTTGATACAGCGGGGAACACCGGGGAGCTGTTTTTT. This gives the protein CSVDTAGNTGELFF.

The chain has TRBV2 and TRBJ1-4, with D perhaps matching TRBD1 (5 bases). The CDR3 totals 12 residues. Germline CDR1 and CDR2: SNHLY and FYNNEI. V dropped 6 bases and J dropped 5 bases, with 7 bases sitting between them. The CDR3 reads CASRRTNEKLFF. The CDR3 DNA reads TGTGCCAGCAGAAGGACAAATGAAAAACTGTTTTTT.

The CDR3 DNA follows: TGTGCCAGCAGCGCCGGACAGATGAACACTGAAGCTTTCTTT. Translating gives CASSAGQMNTEAFF. This chain joins TRBV9 and TRBJ1-1; perhaps TRBD1 as D (6 bases). CDR3 length: 14 residues. CDR1 and CDR2 (germline): SGDLS, YYNGEE. With 3 bases removed from V and 0 bases from J, the gap between germline ends came to 9 bases. The entire variable domain, with the rest obtained from reference TRBV9 and TRBJ1-1, is as follows: DSGVTQTPKHLITATGQRVTLRCSPRSGDLSVYWYQQSLDQGLQFLIQYYNGEERAKGNILERFSAQQFPDLHSELNLSSLELGDSALYFCASSAGQMNTEAFFGQGTRLTVV.

The rearrangement joins TRBV7-9 to TRBJ2-1, with 9 positions matching TRBD2. The CDR3 spans 12 residues. The junction had 6 bases not matched to a gene; V was cut back by 3 bases and J by 15 bases. Germline V gives CDR1 SEHNR, CDR2 FQNEAQ (reference sequence). The chain's CDR3 is CASSFSSGRMFF. DNA of the CDR3: TGTGCCAGCAGCTTTTCCAGCGGGAGGATGTTCTTC. The whole variable domain, remainder taken from reference TRBV7-9 and TRBJ2-1, is DTGVSQNPRHKITKRGQNVTFRCDPISEHNRLYWYRQTLGQGPEFLTYFQNEAQLEKSRLLSDRFSAERPKGSFSTLEIQRTEQGDSAMYLCASSFSSGRMFFGPGTRLTVL.

The CDR3 nucleotides read TGTGCCAGTAACACAGGGGGTCGGGTTACCGGGGAGCTGTTTTTT. Translating it yields CASNTGGRVTGELFF. The chain joins TRBV19 to TRBJ2-2; 8 bases are a match to TRBD1. The germline gives CDR1 LNHDA, CDR2 SQIVND (reference sequence). V was pared by 7 bases and J by 5 bases, with 9 bases of the junction left unmatched. The length of the CDR3 is 15 residues. Supplemented by reference TRBV19 and TRBJ2-2, the full variable domain reads DGGITQSPKYLFRKEGQNVTLSCEQNLNHDAMYWYRQDPGQGLRLIYYSQIVNDFQKGDIAEGYSVSREKKESFPLTVTSAQKNPTAFYLCASNTGGRVTGELFFGEGSRLTVL.

V gene TRBV28 combines with J gene TRBJ2-4; D is perhaps TRBD1 (5 bases). The CDR3 has 14 amino acids. The germline V and J ends were trimmed by 6 bases and 1 base, with 10 bases remaining between them. Looked up from germline, CDR1 is MDHEN and CDR2 is SYDVKM. The CDR3 here is CASRERGAKNIQYF. The DNA for the CDR3 is TGTGCCAGCAGAGAAAGGGGTGCCAAAAACATTCAGTACTTC.

The V call is TRBV5-1, the J call TRBJ2-1; 16 bases match TRBD2. With 5 bases clipped from V and 8 bases from J, the junction kept 13 bases outside the gene matches. The CDR3 covers 18 residues. Germline loops: CDR1 SGHRS, CDR2 YFSETQ. The CDR3 DNA sequence: TGCGCCAGCAGGGCCGGGACTAGCGGGGGGGCCCGGTTCGATGAGCAGTTCTTC. The encoded protein is CASRAGTSGGARFDEQFF.

The rearrangement uses TRBV19 and TRBJ1-1; D is ambiguous. Per the germline V gene, CDR1 is LNHDA and CDR2 is SQIVND (reference sequence). This CDR3 has 13 residues. V was shortened by 4 bases and J by 1 base, with 7 bases between the two germline ends. DNA for the CDR3: TGTGCCAGTAGTACTTCAGGGAACACTGAAGCTTTCTTT. Translating it yields CASSTSGNTEAFF. Full variable domain (remainder filled in from reference TRBV19 and TRBJ1-1): DGGITQSPKYLFRKEGQNVTLSCEQNLNHDAMYWYRQDPGQGLRLIYYSQIVNDFQKGDIAEGYSVSREKKESFPLTVTSAQKNPTAFYLCASSTSGNTEAFFGQGTRLTVV.

This rearrangement joins TRBV6-5 to TRBJ1-1, with D perhaps TRBD1 (5 bases). V shed 2 bases and J shed 8 bases, with 9 bases lying between them. This CDR3 contains 12 residues. Germline CDR1 is MNHEY and CDR2 is SVGAGI. The CDR3 bases are TGTGCCAGCAGTTACGGGGGGGTAGAAGCTTTCTTT. Amino acid sequence: CASSYGGVEAFF.

The chain is built from TRBV7-8 and TRBJ1-5; the D is unclear. Germline assignment: CDR1 SGHVS and CDR2 FQNEAQ. The CDR3 sequence is 15 residues long. V lost 5 bases and J 3 bases, leaving 14 bases between the germline ends. As DNA, the CDR3 is TGTGCCAGCAGCCTCACGCGGGGTTTCAATCAGCCCCAGCATTTT. It is translated as CASSLTRGFNQPQHF.

The V call is TRBV5-1, the J call TRBJ1-1; D unresolved. CDR1 is SGHRS and CDR2 is YFSETQ in the germline V gene. V gave up 3 bases and J gave up 1 base, with 16 bases separating them. CDR3 length equals 16 residues. The CDR3 DNA is TGCGCCAGCAGCTCGGCATCCCGAGGGTCGAACACTGAAGCTTTCTTT. It is translated as CASSSASRGSNTEAFF.

J is TRBJ2-2 and V is TRBV6-1; 8 nucleotides line up with TRBD2. The CDR3 has 15 amino acids. V gave up 4 bases and J gave up 2 bases; unmatched junction bases: 3. CDR1 is MNHNS and CDR2 is SASEGT in the germline V gene. CDR3 in amino acids: CASSVTSGNTGELFF. DNA of the CDR3: TGTGCCAGCAGTGTAACTAGCGGCAACACCGGGGAGCTGTTTTTT.